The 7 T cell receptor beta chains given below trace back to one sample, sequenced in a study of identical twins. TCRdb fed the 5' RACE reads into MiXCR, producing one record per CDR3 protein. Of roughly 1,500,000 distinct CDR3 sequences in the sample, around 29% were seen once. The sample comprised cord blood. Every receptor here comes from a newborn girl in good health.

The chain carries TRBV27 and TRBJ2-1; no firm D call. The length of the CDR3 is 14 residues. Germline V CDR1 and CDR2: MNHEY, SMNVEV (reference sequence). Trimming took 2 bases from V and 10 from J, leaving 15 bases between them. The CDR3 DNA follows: TGTGCCAGCAGTTTAGCCAGGAGCTCCTACGAGCAGTTCTTC. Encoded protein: CASSLARSSYEQFF.

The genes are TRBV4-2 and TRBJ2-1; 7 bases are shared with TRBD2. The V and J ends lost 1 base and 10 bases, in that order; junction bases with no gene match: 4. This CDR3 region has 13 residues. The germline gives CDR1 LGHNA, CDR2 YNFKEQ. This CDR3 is CASSQGGTNEQFF. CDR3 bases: TGTGCCAGCAGCCAAGGAGGGACTAACGAGCAGTTCTTC.

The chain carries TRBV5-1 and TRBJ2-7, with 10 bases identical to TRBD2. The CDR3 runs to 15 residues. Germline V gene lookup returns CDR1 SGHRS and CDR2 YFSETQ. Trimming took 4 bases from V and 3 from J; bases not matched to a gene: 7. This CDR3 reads CASSIGLADVYEQYF. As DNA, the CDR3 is TGCGCCAGCAGCATCGGACTAGCGGATGTCTACGAGCAGTACTTC. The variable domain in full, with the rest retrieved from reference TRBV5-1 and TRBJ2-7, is KAGVTQTPRYLIKTRGQQVTLSCSPISGHRSVSWYQQTPGQGLQFLFEYFSETQRNKGNFPGRFSGRQFSNSRSEMNVSTLELGDSALYLCASSIGLADVYEQYFGPGTRLTVT.

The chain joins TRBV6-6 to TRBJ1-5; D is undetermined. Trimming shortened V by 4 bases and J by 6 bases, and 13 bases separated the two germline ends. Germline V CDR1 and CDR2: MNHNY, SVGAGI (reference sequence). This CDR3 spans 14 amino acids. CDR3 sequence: CASSLRARPQPQHF. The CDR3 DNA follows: TGTGCCAGCAGTTTGCGGGCCCGTCCTCAGCCCCAGCATTTT.

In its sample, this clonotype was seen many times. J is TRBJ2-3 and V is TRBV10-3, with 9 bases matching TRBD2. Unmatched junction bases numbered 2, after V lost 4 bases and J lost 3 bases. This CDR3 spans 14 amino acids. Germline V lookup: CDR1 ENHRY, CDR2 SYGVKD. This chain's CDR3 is CAISGGRGTDTQYF. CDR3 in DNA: TGTGCCATCAGTGGCGGGAGGGGGACAGATACGCAGTATTTT.

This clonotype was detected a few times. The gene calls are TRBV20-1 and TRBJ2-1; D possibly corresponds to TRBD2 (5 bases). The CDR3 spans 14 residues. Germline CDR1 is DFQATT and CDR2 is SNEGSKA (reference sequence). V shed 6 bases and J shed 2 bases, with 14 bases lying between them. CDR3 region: CSAQRPGTYNEQFF. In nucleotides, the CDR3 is TGCAGTGCACAACGACCGGGGACCTACAATGAGCAGTTCTTC.

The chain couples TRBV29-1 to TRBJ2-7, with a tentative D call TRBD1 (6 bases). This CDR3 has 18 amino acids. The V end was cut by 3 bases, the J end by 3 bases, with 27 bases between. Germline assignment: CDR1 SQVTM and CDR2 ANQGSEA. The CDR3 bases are TGCAGCGTTGATAATCCGACGGACAGCCAGAAAATCCTCTACGAGCAGTACTTC. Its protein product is CSVDNPTDSQKILYEQYF.